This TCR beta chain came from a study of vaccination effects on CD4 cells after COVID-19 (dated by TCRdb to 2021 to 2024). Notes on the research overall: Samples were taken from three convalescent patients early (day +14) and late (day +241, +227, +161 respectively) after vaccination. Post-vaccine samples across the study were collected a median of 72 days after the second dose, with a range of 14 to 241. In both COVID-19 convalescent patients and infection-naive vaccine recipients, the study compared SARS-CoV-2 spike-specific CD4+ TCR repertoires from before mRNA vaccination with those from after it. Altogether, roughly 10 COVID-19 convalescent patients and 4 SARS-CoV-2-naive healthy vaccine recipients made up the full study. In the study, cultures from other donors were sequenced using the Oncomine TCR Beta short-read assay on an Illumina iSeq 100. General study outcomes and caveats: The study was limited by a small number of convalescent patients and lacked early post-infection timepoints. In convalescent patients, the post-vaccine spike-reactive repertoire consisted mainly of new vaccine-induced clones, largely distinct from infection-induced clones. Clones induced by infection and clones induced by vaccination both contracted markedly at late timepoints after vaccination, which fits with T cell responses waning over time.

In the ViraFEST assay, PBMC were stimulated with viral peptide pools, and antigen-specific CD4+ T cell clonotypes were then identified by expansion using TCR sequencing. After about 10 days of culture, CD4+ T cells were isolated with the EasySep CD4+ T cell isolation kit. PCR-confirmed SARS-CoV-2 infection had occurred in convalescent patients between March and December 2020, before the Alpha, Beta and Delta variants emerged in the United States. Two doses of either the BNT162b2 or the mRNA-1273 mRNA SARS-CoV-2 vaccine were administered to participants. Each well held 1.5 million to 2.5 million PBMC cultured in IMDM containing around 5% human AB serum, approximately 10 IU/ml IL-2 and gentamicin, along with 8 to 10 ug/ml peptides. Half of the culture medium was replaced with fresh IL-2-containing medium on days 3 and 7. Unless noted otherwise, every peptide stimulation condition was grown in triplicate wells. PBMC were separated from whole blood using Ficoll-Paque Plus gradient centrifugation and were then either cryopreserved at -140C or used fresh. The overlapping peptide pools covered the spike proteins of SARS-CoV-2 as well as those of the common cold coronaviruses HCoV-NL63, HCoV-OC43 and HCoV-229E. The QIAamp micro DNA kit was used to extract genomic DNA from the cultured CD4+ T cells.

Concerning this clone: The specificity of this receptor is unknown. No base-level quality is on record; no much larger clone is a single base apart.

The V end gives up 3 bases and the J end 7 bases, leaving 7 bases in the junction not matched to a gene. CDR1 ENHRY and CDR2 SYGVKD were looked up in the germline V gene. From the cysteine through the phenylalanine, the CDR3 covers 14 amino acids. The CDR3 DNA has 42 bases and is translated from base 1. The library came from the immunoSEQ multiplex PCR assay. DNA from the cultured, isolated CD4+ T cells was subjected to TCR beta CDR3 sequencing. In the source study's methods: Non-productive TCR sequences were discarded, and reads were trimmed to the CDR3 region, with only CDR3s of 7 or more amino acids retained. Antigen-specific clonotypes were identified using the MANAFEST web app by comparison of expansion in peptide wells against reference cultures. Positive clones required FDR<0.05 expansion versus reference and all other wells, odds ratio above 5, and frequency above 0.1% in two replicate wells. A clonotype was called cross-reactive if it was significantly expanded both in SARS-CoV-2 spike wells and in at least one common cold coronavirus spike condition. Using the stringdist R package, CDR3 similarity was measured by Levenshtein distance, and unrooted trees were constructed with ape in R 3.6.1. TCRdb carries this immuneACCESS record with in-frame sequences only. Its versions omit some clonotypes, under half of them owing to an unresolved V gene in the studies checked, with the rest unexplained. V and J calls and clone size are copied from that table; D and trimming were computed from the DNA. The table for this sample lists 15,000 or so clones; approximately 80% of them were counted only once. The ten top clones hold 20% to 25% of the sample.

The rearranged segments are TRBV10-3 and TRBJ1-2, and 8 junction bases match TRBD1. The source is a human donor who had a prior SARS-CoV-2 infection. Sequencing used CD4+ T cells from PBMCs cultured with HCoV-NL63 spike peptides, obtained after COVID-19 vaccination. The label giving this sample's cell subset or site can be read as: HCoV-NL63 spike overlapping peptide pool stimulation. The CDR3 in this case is CAISDLQGAGGYTF. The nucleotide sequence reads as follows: TGTGCCATCAGTGATCTCCAGGGGGCAGGTGGCTACACCTTC.